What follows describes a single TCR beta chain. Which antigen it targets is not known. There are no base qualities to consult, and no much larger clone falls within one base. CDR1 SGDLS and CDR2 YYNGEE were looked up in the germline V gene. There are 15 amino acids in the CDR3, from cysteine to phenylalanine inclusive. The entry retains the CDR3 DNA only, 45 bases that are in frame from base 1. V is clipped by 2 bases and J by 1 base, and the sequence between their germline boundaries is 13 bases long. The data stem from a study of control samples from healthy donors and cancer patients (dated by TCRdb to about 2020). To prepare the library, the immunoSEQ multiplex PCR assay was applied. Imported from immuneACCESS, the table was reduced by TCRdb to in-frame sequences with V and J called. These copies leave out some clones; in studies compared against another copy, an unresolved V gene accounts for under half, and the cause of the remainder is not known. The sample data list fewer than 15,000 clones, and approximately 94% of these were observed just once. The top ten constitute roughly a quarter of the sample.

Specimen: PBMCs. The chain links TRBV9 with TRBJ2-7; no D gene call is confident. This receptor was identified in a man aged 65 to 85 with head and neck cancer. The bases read TGTGCCAGCAGCGTGTCAAGTGGTAGGTCCTACGAGCAGTACTTC. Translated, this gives CASSVSSGRSYEQYF.